What follows describes a single T cell receptor beta chain. The junction does not match germline at one end; this may be a read error. The record originates from a study of T cells in women clearing cervical HPV infection. Turning to the study itself: Cases' blood sampling followed lesion detection by median approximately 140 days (90 to 200).

TCR beta CDR3 amplified by multiplex PCR from approximately 1,100 ng genomic DNA. Sequencing used immunoSEQ multiplex PCR; TCRdb keeps in-frame clones, though not all of them. The table gives 15,000 to 20,000 clones; the top ten clones make up about 15% of it. Cervical HPV DNA detected by MY09/MY11 PCR, typed by dot-blot. Material for sequencing was blood buffy coat. The receptor comes from a woman aged 18 to 75 with a cervical HPV16 infection that either progressed to CIN3+ or cleared (not recorded which).

The DNA read from the CDR3 is TGTGCTAGCAGCCCCGGGGGGGGCTACGAG. Encoded protein: CASSPGGGYE. In full, the CDR3 reads CASSPGGGYEQYF. The chain carries TRBV7-7 and TRBJ2-7, with 8 bases lining up with TRBD2. The sequenced fragment ends 3 residues before the CDR3 boundary, so the rest is inferred from the germline J gene. CDR3 length equals 13 residues. The germline V gene encodes CDR1 SSHAT and CDR2 FNYEAQ (reference sequence).